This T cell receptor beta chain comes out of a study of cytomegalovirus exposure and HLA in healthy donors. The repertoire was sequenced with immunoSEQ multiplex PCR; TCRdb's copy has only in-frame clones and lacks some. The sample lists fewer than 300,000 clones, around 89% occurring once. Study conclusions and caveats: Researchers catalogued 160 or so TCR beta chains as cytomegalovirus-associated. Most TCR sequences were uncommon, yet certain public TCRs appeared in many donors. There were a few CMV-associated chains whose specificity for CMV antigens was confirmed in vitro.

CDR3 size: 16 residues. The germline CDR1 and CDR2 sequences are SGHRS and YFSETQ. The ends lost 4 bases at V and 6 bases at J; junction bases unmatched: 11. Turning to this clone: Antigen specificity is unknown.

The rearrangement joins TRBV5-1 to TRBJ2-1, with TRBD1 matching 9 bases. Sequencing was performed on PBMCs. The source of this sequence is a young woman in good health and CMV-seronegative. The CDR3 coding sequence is TGCGCCAGCAGCGTTCGCCGGGGACAGGGTGTCAATGAGCAGTTCTTC. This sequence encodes CASSVRRGQGVNEQFF.